This record concerns one TCR beta chain sequence. Germline loops: CDR1 SGDLS, CDR2 YYNGEE. This CDR3 comprises 16 residues. The germline V and J ends were trimmed by 4 bases and 7 bases, with 21 bases remaining between them. Profiling relied on immunoSEQ multiplex PCR, and the TCRdb table lists in-frame clones only, not all of them. The sample has some 460,000 clones; roughly 90% are singletons. The data stem from a study of blood T cell repertoires in COVID-19. Study as a whole: Spain, Italy and the United States supplied samples that represented acute and convalescent COVID-19.

Those who participated ranged in age from roughly 18 to 100 years and resided in about two dozen US areas. What the recovered Cohort 3 donors had was two negative PCRs, clearance, or symptom resolution. V usage is TRBV9 and J usage is TRBJ1-3; D may be TRBD1 (6 bases). Material for sequencing was PBMCs or T cells enriched from blood (not recorded which). This receptor was identified in a woman aged 18-35 years who had recovered from COVID-19. This CDR3 reads CASSPGRGLSRNTIYF. The CDR3 DNA is TGTGCCAGCAGCCCCGGGCGGGGGCTCTCGAGGAACACCATATATTTT.